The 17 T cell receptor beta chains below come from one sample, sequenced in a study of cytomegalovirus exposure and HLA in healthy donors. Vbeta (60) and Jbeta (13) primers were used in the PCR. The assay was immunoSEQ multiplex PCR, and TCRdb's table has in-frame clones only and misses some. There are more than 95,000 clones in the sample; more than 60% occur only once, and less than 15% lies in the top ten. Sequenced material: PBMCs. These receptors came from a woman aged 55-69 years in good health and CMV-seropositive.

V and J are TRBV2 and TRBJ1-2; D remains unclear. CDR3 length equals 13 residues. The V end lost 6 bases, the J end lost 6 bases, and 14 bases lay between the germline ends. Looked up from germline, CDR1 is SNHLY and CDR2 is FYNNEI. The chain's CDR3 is CASSDMAGNGYTF. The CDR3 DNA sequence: TGTGCCAGCAGCGACATGGCGGGGAATGGCTACACCTTC.

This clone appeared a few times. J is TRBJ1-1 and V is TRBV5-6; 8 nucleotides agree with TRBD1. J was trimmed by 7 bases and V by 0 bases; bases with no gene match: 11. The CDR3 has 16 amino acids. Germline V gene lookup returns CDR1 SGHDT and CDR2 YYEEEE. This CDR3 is CASSLGPSGQAGEAFF. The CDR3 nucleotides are TGTGCCAGCAGCTTGGGCCCCTCGGGACAGGCTGGTGAAGCTTTCTTT.

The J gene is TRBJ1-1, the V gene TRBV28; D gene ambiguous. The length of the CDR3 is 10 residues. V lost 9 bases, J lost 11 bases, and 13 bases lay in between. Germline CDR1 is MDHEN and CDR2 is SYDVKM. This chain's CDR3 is CASVGVMAFF. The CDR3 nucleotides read TGTGCCAGTGTGGGAGTAATGGCTTTCTTT.

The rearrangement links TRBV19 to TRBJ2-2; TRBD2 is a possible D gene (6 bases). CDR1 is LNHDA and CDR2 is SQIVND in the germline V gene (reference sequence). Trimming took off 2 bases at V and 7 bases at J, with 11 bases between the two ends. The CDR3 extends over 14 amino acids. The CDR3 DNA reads TGTGCCAGTAGTATAAGGACCGGGGGCGGGGAGCTGTTTTTT. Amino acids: CASSIRTGGGELFF.

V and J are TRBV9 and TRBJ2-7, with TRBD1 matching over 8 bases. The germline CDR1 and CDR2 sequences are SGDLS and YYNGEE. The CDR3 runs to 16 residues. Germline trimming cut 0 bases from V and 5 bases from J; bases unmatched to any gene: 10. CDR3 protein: CASSVAVGTGADEQYF. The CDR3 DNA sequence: TGTGCCAGCAGCGTAGCTGTAGGGACAGGCGCAGACGAGCAGTACTTC.

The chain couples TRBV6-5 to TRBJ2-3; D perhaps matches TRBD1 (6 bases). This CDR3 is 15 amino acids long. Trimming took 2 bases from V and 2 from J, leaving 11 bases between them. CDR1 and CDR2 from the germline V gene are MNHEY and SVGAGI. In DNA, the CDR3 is TGTGCCAGCAGTTACATGCCAGGGGTCACAGATACGCAGTATTTT. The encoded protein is CASSYMPGVTDTQYF.

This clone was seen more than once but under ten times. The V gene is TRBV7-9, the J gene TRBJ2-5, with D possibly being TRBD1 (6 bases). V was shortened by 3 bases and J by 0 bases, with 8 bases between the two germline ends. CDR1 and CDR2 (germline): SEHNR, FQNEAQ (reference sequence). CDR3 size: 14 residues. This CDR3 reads CASSLTGYQETQYF. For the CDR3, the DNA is TGTGCCAGCAGCTTGACAGGTTACCAAGAGACCCAGTACTTC.

DNA of the CDR3: TGTGCCACCAGTACTTCAGGGGTAGGGCAGCCCCAGCATTTT. It codes for CATSTSGVGQPQHF. The chain couples TRBV15 to TRBJ1-5; a possible D gene is TRBD1 (6 bases). CDR3 length equals 14 residues. Trimming took 6 bases from V and 7 from J, leaving 16 bases between them. The germline V gene encodes CDR1 LNHNV and CDR2 YYDKDF (reference sequence).

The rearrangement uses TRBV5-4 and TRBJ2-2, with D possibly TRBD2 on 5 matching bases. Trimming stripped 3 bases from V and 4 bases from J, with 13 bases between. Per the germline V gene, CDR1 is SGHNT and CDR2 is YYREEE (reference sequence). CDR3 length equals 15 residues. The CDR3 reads CASSSGNHITGELFF. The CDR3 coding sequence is TGTGCCAGCAGCTCCGGGAACCACATCACCGGGGAGCTGTTTTTT.

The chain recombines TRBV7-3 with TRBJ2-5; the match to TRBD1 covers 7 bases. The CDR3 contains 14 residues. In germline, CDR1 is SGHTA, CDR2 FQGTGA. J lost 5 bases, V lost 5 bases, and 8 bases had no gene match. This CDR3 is CASSLTGHGETQYF. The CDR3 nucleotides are TGTGCCAGCAGCCTGACAGGGCATGGGGAGACCCAGTACTTC.

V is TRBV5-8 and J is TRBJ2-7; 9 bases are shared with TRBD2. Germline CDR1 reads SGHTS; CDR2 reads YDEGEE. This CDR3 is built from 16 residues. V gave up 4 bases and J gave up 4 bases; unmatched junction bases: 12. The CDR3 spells CASSLFRGRVAYEQYF. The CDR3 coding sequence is TGTGCCAGCAGCCTATTTCGCGGGAGGGTTGCATACGAGCAGTACTTC. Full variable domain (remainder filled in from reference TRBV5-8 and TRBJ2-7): EAGVTQSPTHLIKTRGQQATLRCSPISGHTSVYWYQQALGLGLQFLLWYDEGEERNRGNFPPRFSGRQFPNYSSELNVNALELEDSALYLCASSLFRGRVAYEQYFGPGTRLTVT.

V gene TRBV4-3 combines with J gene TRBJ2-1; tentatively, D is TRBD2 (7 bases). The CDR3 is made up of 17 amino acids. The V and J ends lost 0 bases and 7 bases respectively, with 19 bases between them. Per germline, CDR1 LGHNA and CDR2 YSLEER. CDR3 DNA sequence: TGCGCCAGCAGCCAAGATAACGCGGGGGCTGGTGGGAATGAGCAGTTCTTC. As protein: CASSQDNAGAGGNEQFF.

This CDR3 reads CASSLGTGGTAGYTF. The CDR3 region has the DNA TGTGCCAGCAGCTTAGGTACGGGGGGAACGGCTGGCTACACCTTC. The rearrangement links TRBV7-9 to TRBJ1-2; TRBD1 might be the D (5 bases). The V and J ends lost 1 base and 7 bases respectively, with 16 bases between them. Germline values: CDR1 SEHNR, CDR2 FQNEAQ (reference sequence). There are 15 residues in the CDR3.

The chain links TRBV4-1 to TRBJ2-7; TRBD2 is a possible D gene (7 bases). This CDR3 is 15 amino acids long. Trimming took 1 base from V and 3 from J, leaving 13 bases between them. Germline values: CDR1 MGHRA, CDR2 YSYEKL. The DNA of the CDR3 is TGCGCCAGCAGCCAAGCCGACGGGGGGCTCTACGAGCAGTACTTC. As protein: CASSQADGGLYEQYF.

CDR3 region: CASRKPGQEYNEQFF. CDR3 sequence (DNA): TGTGCCAGCAGGAAACCGGGACAAGAATACAATGAGCAGTTCTTC. The chain links TRBV6-1 to TRBJ2-1; D is perhaps TRBD1 (6 bases). The CDR3 contains 15 residues. Germline CDR1 reads MNHNS; CDR2 reads SASEGT. The ends were cut back, 6 bases at V and 4 bases at J, with 16 bases in the middle.

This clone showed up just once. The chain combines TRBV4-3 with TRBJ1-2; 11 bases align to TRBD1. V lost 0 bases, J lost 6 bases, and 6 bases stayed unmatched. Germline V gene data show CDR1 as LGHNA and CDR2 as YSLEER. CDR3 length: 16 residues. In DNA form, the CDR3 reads TGCGCCAGCAGCCAAGAGGGACAGGGGGAAGGTCATGGCTACACCTTC. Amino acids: CASSQEGQGEGHGYTF.

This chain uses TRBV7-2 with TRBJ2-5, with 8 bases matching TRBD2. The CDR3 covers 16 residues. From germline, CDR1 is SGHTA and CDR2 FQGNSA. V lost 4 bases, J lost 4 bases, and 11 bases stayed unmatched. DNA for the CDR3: TGTGCCAGCAGCTCACTCTCGGGGGGGCCCGGAGAGACCCAGTACTTC. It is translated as CASSSLSGGPGETQYF.